This TCR beta chain emerged from a study of CD8+ T cells in alopecia areata. Background on the study: A 6-month off-drug phase came after tofacitinib, which had lasted 6 to 18 months.

As the sequencing template, cDNA was produced by extracting RNA and reverse transcribing it. Measured with immunoSEQ multiplex PCR; TCRdb has only the in-frame clones, and not every one. Seen here are about 270,000 clones, 50% to 75% observed once, and the top ten hold about 0.93%. Treatment denoted: oral pan-JAK inhibitor, 5-10 mg twice daily. This clone was recorded only once. This CDR3 has 13 residues. V was clipped by 2 bases and J by 9 bases, with 16 bases between them. CDR1 and CDR2 (germline): GTSNPN, SVGIG (reference sequence). The receptor was isolated from a human donor with alopecia areata. This sample comprised CD4+ T cells sorted from blood, obtained around week 53, from a patient treated with tofacitinib. V usage is TRBV30 and J usage is TRBJ2-5; D not resolved. The DNA of the CDR3 is TGTGCCTGGAGTTCTAGTCTCGGTTTGGCCCAGTACTTC. It is translated as CAWSSSLGLAQYF. The full variable domain, completed using reference TRBV30 and TRBJ2-5, is SQTIHQWPATLVQPVGSPLSLECTVEGTSNPNLYWYRQAAGRGLQLLFYSVGIGQISSEVPQNLSASRPQDRQFILSSKKLLLSDSGFYLCAWSSSLGLAQYFGPGTRLLVL.